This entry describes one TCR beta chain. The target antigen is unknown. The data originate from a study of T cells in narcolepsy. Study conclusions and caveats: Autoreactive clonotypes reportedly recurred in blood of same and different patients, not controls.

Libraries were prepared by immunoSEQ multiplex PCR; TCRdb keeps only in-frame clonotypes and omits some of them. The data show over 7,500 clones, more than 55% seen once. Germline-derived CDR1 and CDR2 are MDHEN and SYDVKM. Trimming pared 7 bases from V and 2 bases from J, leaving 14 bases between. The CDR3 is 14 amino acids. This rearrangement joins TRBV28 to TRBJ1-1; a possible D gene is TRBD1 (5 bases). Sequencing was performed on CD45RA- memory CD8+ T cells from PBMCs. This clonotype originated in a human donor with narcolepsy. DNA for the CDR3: TGTGCCAGCAACCCCCCAGGGCTCAACACTGAAGCTTTCTTT. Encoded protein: CASNPPGLNTEAFF. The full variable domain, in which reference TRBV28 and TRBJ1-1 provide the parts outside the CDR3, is DVKVTQSSRYLVKRTGEKVFLECVQDMDHENMFWYRQDPGLGLRLIYFSYDVKMKEKGDIPEGYSVSREKKERFSLILESASTNQTSMYLCASNPPGLNTEAFFGQGTRLTVV.